These 8 T cell receptor beta chains originate from one sample sequenced in a study of T cells after yellow fever vaccination. TCRdb independently ran MiXCR on the 5' RACE reads; one entry per CDR3 protein. The repertoire has 500,000 to 650,000 distinct CDR3 sequences, about 17% of them found once; the top ten carry 17%. The sequencing here drew on PBMCs, taken less than 6 days after the first yellow fever vaccination. The receptors here all came from a man aged 18 to 35 who received the YFV17D yellow fever vaccine.

As for this clonotype: A much larger clone lies a single base off, so this may be a read error. CDR3 sequence reads: CASSLEVNQPQHF. The CDR3 DNA follows: TGCGCCAGCAGCTTGGAGGTCAATCAGCCCCAGCATTTT. The rearrangement uses TRBV5-1 and TRBJ1-5; D is unclear. This CDR3 region has 13 residues. Germline assignment: CDR1 SGHRS and CDR2 YFSETQ. Trimming shortened V by 0 bases and J by 3 bases, and 4 bases separated the two germline ends.

In this sample, this clonotype turned up a few times. The chain couples TRBV6-4 to TRBJ2-4, with TRBD2 matching 9 bases. The CDR3 is 18 amino acids. In germline, CDR1 is MRHNA, CDR2 SNTAGT. V dropped 2 bases and J dropped 3; count of bases not matched to a gene: 11. DNA for the CDR3: TGTGCCAGCAGTGACGGTCTAGCGGGGCCACTGATCAAAAACATTCAGTACTTC. It encodes CASSDGLAGPLIKNIQYF.

This clonotype was counted only a few times. The genes are TRBV12-3 or TRBV12-4 and TRBJ2-3; TRBD1 is a possible D gene (6 bases). V shed 8 bases and J shed 2 bases, with 11 bases lying between them. The CDR3 loop spans 13 amino acids. CDR3 DNA sequence: TGTGCCAGCGGGGGCGCGGTCACAGATACGCAGTATTTT. As protein: CASGGAVTDTQYF.

This clonotype was detected only a few times. This rearrangement joins TRBV5-1 to TRBJ1-1; TRBD1 matches 8 bases. The CDR3 has 13 amino acids. Germline V gene data show CDR1 as SGHRS and CDR2 as YFSETQ. V lost 6 bases, J lost 2 bases, and 3 bases stayed unmatched. In nucleotides, the CDR3 is TGCGCCAGCACAGGGGGCTTCAACACTGAAGCTTTCTTT. Its protein is CASTGGFNTEAFF.

This chain links TRBV20-1 with TRBJ1-1, with D unresolved. Germline CDR1 DFQATT, CDR2 SNEGSKA (reference sequence). Trimming removed 5 bases from V and 5 bases from J, with 24 bases in between. The CDR3 extends over 16 amino acids. CDR3 amino acids: CSAQDQINSAGTEAFF. The CDR3 nucleotides read TGCAGTGCTCAAGACCAAATCAACTCCGCGGGGACTGAAGCTTTCTTT.

This clonotype was picked up a small number of times. V usage is TRBV4-1 and J usage is TRBJ1-5; D gene unclear. The CDR3 length is 14 residues. The ends were cut back, 6 bases at V and 4 bases at J, with 13 bases in the middle. Germline V lookup: CDR1 MGHRA, CDR2 YSYEKL. The CDR3 nucleotides are TGCGCCAGCAGTCTCTATGCGGGGAATCAGCCCCAGCATTTT. Amino acids: CASSLYAGNQPQHF.

This chain links TRBV4-2 with TRBJ2-4, with 10 bases that match TRBD2. V shed 2 bases, J shed 1 base, and the junction held 11 bases outside the gene matches. CDR3 length: 19 amino acids. The germline V gene has CDR1 LGHNA and CDR2 YNFKEQ. DNA for the CDR3: TGTGCCAGCAGCCAAACCCCCGAGCGGGGGGGCCAGGCCAAAAACATTCAGTACTTC. Translating it yields CASSQTPERGGQAKNIQYF.

The chain links TRBV4-3 to TRBJ2-5; 11 bases match TRBD2. Germline V gene lookup returns CDR1 LGHNA and CDR2 YSLEER. The CDR3 spans 16 residues. The ends lost 4 bases at V and 0 bases at J; junction bases unmatched: 4. DNA of the CDR3: TGCGCCAGCAGCCGGGGGACTAGCGGTTACCAAGAGACCCAGTACTTC. It yields the protein CASSRGTSGYQETQYF.